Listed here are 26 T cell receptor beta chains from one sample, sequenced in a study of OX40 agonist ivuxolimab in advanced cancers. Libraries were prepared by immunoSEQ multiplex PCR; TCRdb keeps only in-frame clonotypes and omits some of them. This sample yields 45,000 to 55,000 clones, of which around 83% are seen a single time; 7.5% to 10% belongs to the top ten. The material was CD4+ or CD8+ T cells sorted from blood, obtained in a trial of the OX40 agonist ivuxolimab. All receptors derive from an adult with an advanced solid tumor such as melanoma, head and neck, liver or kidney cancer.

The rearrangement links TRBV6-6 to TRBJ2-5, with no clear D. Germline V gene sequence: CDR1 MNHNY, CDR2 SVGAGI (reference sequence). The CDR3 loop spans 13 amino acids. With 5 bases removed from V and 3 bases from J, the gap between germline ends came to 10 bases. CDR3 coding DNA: TGTGCCAGCAGTACCCCACGCAAAGAGACCCAGTACTTC. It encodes CASSTPRKETQYF.

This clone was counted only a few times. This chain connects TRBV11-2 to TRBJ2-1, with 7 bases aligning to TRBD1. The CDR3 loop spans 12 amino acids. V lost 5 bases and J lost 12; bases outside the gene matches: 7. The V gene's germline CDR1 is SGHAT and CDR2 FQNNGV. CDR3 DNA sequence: TGTGCCAGCAGCCACCGAGACAGGGCGCAGTTCTTC. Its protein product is CASSHRDRAQFF.

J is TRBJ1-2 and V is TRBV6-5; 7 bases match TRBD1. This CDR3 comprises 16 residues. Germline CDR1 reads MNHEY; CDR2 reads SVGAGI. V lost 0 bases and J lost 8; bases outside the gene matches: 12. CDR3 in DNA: TGTGCCAGCAGTTACTCGGACATACAGGGGAGGGCCGGCTACACCTTC. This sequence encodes CASSYSDIQGRAGYTF.

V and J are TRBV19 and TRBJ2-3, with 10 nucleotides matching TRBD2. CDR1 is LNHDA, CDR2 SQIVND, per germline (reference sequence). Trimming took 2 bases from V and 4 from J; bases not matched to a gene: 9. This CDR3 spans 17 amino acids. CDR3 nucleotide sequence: TGTGCCAGTAGTATAAACCCTCCTAGCGGGAGCCCAGATACGCAGTATTTT. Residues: CASSINPPSGSPDTQYF.

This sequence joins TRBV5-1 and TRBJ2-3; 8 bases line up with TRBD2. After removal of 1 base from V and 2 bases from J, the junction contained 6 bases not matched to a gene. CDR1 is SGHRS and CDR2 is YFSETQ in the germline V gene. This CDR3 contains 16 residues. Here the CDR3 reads CASSLSLAGLTDTQYF. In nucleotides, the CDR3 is TGCGCCAGCAGCTTGAGCCTAGCGGGCCTCACAGATACGCAGTATTTT.

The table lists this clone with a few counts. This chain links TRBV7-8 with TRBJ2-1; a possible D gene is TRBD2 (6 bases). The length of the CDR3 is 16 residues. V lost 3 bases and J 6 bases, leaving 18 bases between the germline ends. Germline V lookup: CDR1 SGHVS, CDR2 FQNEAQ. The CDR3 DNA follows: TGTGCCAGCAGCTTTTTTAGCGGAATCTACTTCAATGAGCAGTTCTTC. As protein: CASSFFSGIYFNEQFF.

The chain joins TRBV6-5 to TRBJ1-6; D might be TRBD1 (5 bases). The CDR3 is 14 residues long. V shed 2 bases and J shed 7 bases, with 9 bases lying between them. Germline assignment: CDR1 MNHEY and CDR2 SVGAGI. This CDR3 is CASSYPTVNSPLHF. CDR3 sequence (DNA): TGTGCCAGCAGTTACCCGACAGTCAATTCACCCCTCCACTTT.

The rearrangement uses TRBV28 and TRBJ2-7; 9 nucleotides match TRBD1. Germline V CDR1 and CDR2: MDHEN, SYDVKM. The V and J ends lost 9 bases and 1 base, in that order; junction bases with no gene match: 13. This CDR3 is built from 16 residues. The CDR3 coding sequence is TGTGCCAGTTACGACGGGAGACAGGGGGGTTCCTACGAGCAGTACTTC. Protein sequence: CASYDGRQGGSYEQYF.

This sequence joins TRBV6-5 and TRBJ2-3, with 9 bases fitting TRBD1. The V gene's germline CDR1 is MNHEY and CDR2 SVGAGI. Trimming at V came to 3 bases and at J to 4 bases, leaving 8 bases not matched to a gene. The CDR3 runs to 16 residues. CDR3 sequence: CASSYAGTGRADTQYF. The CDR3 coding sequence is TGTGCCAGCAGTTATGCCGGGACAGGGAGGGCAGATACGCAGTATTTT.

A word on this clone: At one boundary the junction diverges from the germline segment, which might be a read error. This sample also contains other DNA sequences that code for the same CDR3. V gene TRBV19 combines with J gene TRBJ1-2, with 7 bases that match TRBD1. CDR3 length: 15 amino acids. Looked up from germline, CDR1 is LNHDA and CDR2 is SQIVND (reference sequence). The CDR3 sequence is CASGTTGSHLYGYTF. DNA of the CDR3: TGCGCCAGTGGAACGACAGGGTCCCACCTCTATGGCTACACCTTC.

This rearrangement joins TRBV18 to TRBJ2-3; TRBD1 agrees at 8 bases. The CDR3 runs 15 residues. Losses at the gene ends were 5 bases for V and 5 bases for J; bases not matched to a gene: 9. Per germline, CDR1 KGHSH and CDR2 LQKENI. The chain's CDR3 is CASSMGQAREDTQYF. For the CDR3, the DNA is TGTGCCAGCTCAATGGGACAGGCCAGGGAAGATACGCAGTATTTT.

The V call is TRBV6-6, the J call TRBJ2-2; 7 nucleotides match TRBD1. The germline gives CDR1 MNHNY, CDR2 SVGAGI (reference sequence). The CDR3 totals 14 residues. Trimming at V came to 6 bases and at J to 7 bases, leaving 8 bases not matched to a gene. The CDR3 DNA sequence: TGTGCCAGCAGAACAGGGGCAACTATCGGGGAGCTGTTTTTT. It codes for CASRTGATIGELFF.

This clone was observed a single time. In nucleotides, the CDR3 is TGTGCCAGCAGCTTAGCGCAGGGGTCTGGCACTGAAGCTTTCTTT. Protein product: CASSLAQGSGTEAFF. This sequence joins TRBV7-8 and TRBJ1-1; tentatively, D is TRBD1 (6 bases). Germline assignment: CDR1 SGHVS and CDR2 FQNEAQ. The V end was cut by 0 bases, the J end by 4 bases, with 12 bases between. The CDR3 covers 15 residues.

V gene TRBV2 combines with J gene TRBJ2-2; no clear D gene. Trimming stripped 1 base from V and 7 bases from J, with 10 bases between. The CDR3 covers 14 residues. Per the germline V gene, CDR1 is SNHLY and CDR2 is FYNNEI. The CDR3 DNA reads TGTGCCAGCAGTGAAGGGCGCCTGAGCGGGGAGCTGTTTTTT. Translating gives CASSEGRLSGELFF.

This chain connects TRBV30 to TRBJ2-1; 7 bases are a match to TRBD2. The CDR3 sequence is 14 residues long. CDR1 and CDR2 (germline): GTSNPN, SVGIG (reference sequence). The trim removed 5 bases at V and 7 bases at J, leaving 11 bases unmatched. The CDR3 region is CAWEGLGITNEQFF. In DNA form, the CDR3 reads TGTGCCTGGGAAGGACTAGGTATTACGAATGAGCAGTTCTTC.

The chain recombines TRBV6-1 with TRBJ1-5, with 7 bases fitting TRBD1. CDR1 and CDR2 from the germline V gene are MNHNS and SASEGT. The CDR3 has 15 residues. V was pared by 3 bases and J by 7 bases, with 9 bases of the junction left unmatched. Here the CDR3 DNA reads TGTGCCAGCAGTGAGGGGACAGACCAAAACCAGCCCCAGCATTTT. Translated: CASSEGTDQNQPQHF.

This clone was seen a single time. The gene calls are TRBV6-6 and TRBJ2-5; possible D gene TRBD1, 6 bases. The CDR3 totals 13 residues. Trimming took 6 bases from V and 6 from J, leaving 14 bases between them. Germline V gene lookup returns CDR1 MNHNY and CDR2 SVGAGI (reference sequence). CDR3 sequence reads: CASRFTGKKTQYF. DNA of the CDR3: TGTGCCAGCAGGTTTACAGGGAAAAAGACCCAGTACTTC.

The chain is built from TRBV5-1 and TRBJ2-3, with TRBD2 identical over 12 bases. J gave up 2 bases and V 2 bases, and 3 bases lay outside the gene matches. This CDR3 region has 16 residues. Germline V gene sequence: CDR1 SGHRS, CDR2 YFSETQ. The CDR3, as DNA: TGCGCCAGCAGCTTTGCTAGCGGGAGGGCCACAGATACGCAGTATTTT. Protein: CASSFASGRATDTQYF.

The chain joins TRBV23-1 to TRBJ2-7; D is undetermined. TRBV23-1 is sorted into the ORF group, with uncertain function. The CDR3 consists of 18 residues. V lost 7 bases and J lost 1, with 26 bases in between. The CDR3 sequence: CASTTKAVSDDWSYEQYF. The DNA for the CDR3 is TGCGCCAGCACCACAAAGGCGGTATCCGACGATTGGTCCTACGAGCAGTACTTC.

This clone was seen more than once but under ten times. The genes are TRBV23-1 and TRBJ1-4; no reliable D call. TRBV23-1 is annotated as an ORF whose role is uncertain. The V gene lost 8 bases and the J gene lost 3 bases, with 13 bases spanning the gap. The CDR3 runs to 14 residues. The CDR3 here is CASPLPAANEKLFF. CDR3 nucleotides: TGCGCCAGCCCCCTTCCCGCGGCTAATGAAAAACTGTTTTTT.

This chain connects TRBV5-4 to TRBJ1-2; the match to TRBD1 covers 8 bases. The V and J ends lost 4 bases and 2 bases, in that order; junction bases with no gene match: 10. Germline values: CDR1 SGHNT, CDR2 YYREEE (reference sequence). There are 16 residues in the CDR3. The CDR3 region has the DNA TGTGCCAGCAGCCTGTCACCGGGACAGGCGAACTATGGCTACACCTTC. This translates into CASSLSPGQANYGYTF.

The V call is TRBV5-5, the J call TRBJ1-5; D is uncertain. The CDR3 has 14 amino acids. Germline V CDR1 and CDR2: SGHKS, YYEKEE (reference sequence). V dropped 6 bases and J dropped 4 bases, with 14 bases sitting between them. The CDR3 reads CASNPSGGNQPQHF. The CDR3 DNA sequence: TGTGCCAGCAACCCATCCGGTGGGAATCAGCCCCAGCATTTT.

The CDR3 spells CASSHGSRPYNEQFF. CDR3 sequence (DNA): TGTGCCAGCAGCCACGGGTCTAGACCCTACAATGAGCAGTTCTTC. The V and J genes are TRBV7-9 and TRBJ2-1, with D hard to call. This CDR3 is 15 amino acids long. The germline V gene encodes CDR1 SEHNR and CDR2 FQNEAQ (reference sequence). V lost 5 bases and J lost 2, with 13 bases in between.

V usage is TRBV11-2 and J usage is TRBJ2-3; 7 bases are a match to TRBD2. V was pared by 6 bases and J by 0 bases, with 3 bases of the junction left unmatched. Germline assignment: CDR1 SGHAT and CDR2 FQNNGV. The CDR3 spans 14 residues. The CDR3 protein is CASRSGTSTDTQYF. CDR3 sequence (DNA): TGTGCCAGCAGGAGCGGGACCAGCACAGATACGCAGTATTTT.

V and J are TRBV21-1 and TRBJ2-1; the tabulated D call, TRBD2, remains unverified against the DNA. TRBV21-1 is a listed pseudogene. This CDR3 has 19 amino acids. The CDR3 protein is CASCPCGTSGKVVRNEQFF. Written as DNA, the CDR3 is TGTGCCAGCTGCCCTTGTGGGACTAGCGGGAAGGTGGTGCGCAATGAGCAGTTCTTC.

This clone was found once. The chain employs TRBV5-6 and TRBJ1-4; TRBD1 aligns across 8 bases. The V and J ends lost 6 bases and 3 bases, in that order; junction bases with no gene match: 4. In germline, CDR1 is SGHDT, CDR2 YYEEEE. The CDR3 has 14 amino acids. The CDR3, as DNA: TGTGCCAGCAATCAGGGGGCCGCTAATGAAAAACTGTTTTTT. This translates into CASNQGAANEKLFF.